This T cell receptor beta chain originates from a study of control samples from healthy donors and cancer patients. The method was immunoSEQ multiplex PCR; TCRdb's version includes in-frame clones alone and lacks a portion of them. The table shows about 170,000 clones, with 90% to 95% occurring only once. Germline V lookup: CDR1 SGHDT, CDR2 YYEEEE. V shed 4 bases, J shed 0 bases, and the junction held 10 bases outside the gene matches. The CDR3 is 17 residues long. The chain has TRBV5-6 and TRBJ1-2; 9 bases are shared with TRBD1. What was sequenced was blood. This sequence originates from a woman in her sixties or seventies in good health. CDR3 region: CASSPGTGSKTNYGYTF. CDR3 nucleotide sequence: TGTGCCAGCAGCCCAGGGACAGGGTCCAAGACTAACTATGGCTACACCTTC.